The rows below give T cell receptor beta chains drawn from one sample of a study of shared clonotypes between healthy human individuals. Sequenced by immunoSEQ multiplex PCR; TCRdb stores in-frame clones only, minus some. The table has fewer than 550,000 clones, about 80% seen once; the top ten hold 9.5% to 15%. The sequenced sample was PBMCs. The receptors derive from a woman between 40 and 50 years old in good health. Some clones in this sample may be carry-over from other donors' samples. The CDR3 runs from the conserved cysteine through the conserved F or W. The order of the fields is CDR3 length, J gene, V gene, CDR3 protein.

>14|TRBJ1-1|TRBV11-2
CASSPGGGVAEAFF
>14|TRBJ2-5|TRBV18
CASSERGYQETQYF
>14|TRBJ1-1|TRBV9
CASSATGGFTEAFF
>13|TRBJ2-7|TRBV5-4
CASSQQGANEQYF
>14|TRBJ2-1|TRBV19
CASSSGRVGNEQFF
>14|TRBJ1-4|TRBV28
CASSFYTSNEKLFF
>11|TRBJ2-5|TRBV28
CASSSSETQYF
>15|TRBJ1-4|TRBV29-1
CSANTGGGTNEKLFF
>15|TRBJ2-7|TRBV6-5
CASSYTRTSGYEQYF
>15|TRBJ2-7|TRBV5-7
CASSAGTSGRVLQYF
>12|TRBJ1-4|TRBV28
CASSYWTSRLFF
>15|TRBJ1-1|TRBV5-5
CASSLAPGGTTEAFF
>16|TRBJ1-4|TRBV4-2
CASSQEPGRRNEKLFF
>15|TRBJ2-4|TRBV6-6
CASSGATLAKNIQYF
>15|TRBJ1-1|TRBV6-1
CASSAIGAMNTEAFF
>15|TRBJ2-7|TRBV7-2
CASSPVVRRVNEQYF
>14|TRBJ2-1|TRBV19
CASSPGDSYNEQFF
>15|TRBJ2-1|TRBV7-6
CASSLQLARSDEQFF
>12|TRBJ2-4|TRBV11-2
CASSLEGNIQYF
>15|TRBJ2-7|TRBV11-2
CASSLQTGSRYEQYF
>14|TRBJ2-5|TRBV7-6
CASSLGQIQETQYF
>11|TRBJ2-5|TRBV2
CASSEPGTQYF
>14|TRBJ2-1|TRBV6-4
CASKSSGSGNEQFF
>16|TRBJ1-2|TRBV4-1
CASSQPGQKLDYGYTF
>16|TRBJ1-2|TRBV5-1
CASSLETGTGGDGYTF
>14|TRBJ2-7|TRBV5-1
CASSLEVGKNEQYF
>15|TRBJ1-2|TRBV6-1
CASSEAGSDLYGYTF
>13|TRBJ1-1|TRBV5-8
CASSLFMNTEAFF
>13|TRBJ1-5|TRBV5-1
CASSLGTNQPQHF
>14|TRBJ1-3|TRBV9
CASSVGALGNTIYF
>14|TRBJ2-7|TRBV6-1
CASSEVVGSYEQYF
>17|TRBJ1-1|TRBV11-1
CASSSTGGRGLYEGAFF
>13|TRBJ2-7|TRBV28
CASSTSRRDEQYF
>15|TRBJ2-2|TRBV6-1
CASSPGQESPGGLFF
>16|TRBJ2-3|TRBV15
CATSSGLAGASDTQYF
>16|TRBJ2-3|TRBV5-1
CASSLALAEGVDTQYF
>14|TRBJ2-7|TRBV5-4
CASSPVGVSGEQYF
>13|TRBJ1-2|TRBV30
CAQLGEGLDGYTF
>15|TRBJ2-1|TRBV6-6
CASIEAGGSYNEQFF
>16|TRBJ2-2|TRBV2
CASSELAGGDTGELFF
>11|TRBJ2-7|TRBV20-1
CSASGTYEQYF
>13|TRBJ2-7|TRBV25-1
CASSKTGGYEQYF
>14|TRBJ1-1|TRBV27
CASSFGTANTEAFF
>17|TRBJ1-5|TRBV27
CASRPTGPNLSNQPQHF
>15|TRBJ2-7|TRBV19
CASSPGLAGVYEQYF
>13|TRBJ1-2|TRBV27
CASRTGVGGGYTF
>11|TRBJ2-7|TRBV20-1
CSAREESREYF
>14|TRBJ2-7|TRBV4-1
CASSRGGSGYEQYF
>12|TRBJ2-5|TRBV2
CASSPDPGTQYF